This passage covers 13 T cell receptor beta chains from one sample sequenced in a study of response to subunit inactivated influenza vaccine. MiXCR was run by TCRdb on the RT-PCR reads, yielding one entry per CDR3 protein. The sample includes about 190,000 distinct CDR3 sequences, 13% to 15% seen only once; the top ten take 26%. The sample was CD8+ T cells sorted from PBMCs, taken roughly 5 days after vaccination. These receptors were obtained from a middle-aged man who received an inactivated influenza vaccine.

This clonotype was picked up a small number of times. J is TRBJ1-5 and V is TRBV7-9; no definite D call. CDR3 length equals 15 residues. CDR1 and CDR2 from the germline V gene are SEHNR and FQNEAQ (reference sequence). V lost 5 bases to trimming and J lost 2 bases, with 13 bases between them. DNA for the CDR3: TGTGCCAGCAGCCCGGATCCGGGAGGCAATCAGCCCCAGCATTTT. It is translated as CASSPDPGGNQPQHF.

This clonotype occurred a few times. The rearrangement links TRBV28 to TRBJ2-1; 13 bases are a match to TRBD2. J lost 8 bases, V lost 6 bases, and 16 bases had no gene match. The CDR3 length is 18 residues. Germline V gene sequence: CDR1 MDHEN, CDR2 SYDVKM. The CDR3 protein is CASSAITPGTSGMYEQFF. The CDR3 region has the DNA TGTGCCAGCAGCGCAATAACCCCCGGGACTAGCGGGATGTATGAGCAGTTCTTC.

The chain couples TRBV7-9 to TRBJ2-4; D is uncertain. Trimming shortened V by 0 bases and J by 9 bases, and 6 bases separated the two germline ends. From germline, CDR1 is SEHNR and CDR2 FQNEAQ (reference sequence). This CDR3 spans 12 amino acids. The CDR3 loop is CASSLASPIQYF. The CDR3 DNA is TGTGCCAGCAGCTTAGCGTCCCCCATTCAGTACTTC.

This clonotype was counted only a few times. The genes are TRBV10-3 and TRBJ2-5; possibly TRBD1 for D (6 bases). Germline V CDR1 and CDR2: ENHRY, SYGVKD. V was cut by 5 bases and J by 5 bases, with 12 bases left in between. The CDR3 has 13 residues. The CDR3 region is CAISPDSDETQYF. Here the CDR3 DNA reads TGTGCCATCAGTCCGGACAGCGATGAGACCCAGTACTTC.

The gene calls are TRBV6-5 and TRBJ2-7; TRBD1 matches at 7 bases. The CDR3 covers 16 residues. Germline CDR1 and CDR2: MNHEY and SVGAGI. Trimming cost V 0 bases and J 0 bases; bases outside gene matches: 5. CDR3 region: CASSYSSRGTSYEQYF. The CDR3 nucleotides read TGTGCCAGCAGTTACTCAAGCAGGGGGACCTCCTACGAGCAGTACTTC.

This clonotype occurred a few times. V usage is TRBV7-9 and J usage is TRBJ2-7, with D maybe TRBD2 (6 bases). V was cut by 5 bases and J by 0 bases, with 14 bases left in between. The CDR3 has 15 amino acids. Per the germline V gene, CDR1 is SEHNR and CDR2 is FQNEAQ (reference sequence). The DNA for the CDR3 is TGTGCCAGCAGCCTTGGGCTAGCGAACTCCTACGAGCAGTACTTC. Protein: CASSLGLANSYEQYF. The full variable domain, in which reference TRBV7-9 and TRBJ2-7 provide the parts outside the CDR3, is DTGVSQNPRHKITKRGQNVTFRCDPISEHNRLYWYRQTLGQGPEFLTYFQNEAQLEKSRLLSDRFSAERPKGSFSTLEIQRTEQGDSAMYLCASSLGLANSYEQYFGPGTRLTVT.

The chain carries TRBV7-8 and TRBJ2-2, with 11 bases that match TRBD2. After removal of 2 bases from V and 6 bases from J, the junction contained 2 bases not matched to a gene. This CDR3 spans 15 amino acids. Germline V gene sequence: CDR1 SGHVS, CDR2 FQNEAQ. In DNA, the CDR3 is TGTGCCAGCAGCTTACTAGCGGGAGGATCCGGGGAGCTGTTTTTT. This encodes CASSLLAGGSGELFF.

V usage is TRBV9 and J usage is TRBJ1-2; D is perhaps TRBD1 (5 bases). This CDR3 is built from 15 residues. Deletions cut 0 bases from V and 5 bases from J, with 14 bases between. In germline, CDR1 is SGDLS, CDR2 YYNGEE. CDR3 sequence (DNA): TGTGCCAGCAGCGTAGGCGGGGCAGCGTCATATGGCTACACCTTC. Translated, it gives CASSVGGAASYGYTF.

This clonotype was counted a few times. This chain joins TRBV24-1 and TRBJ2-1, with D maybe TRBD2 (7 bases). CDR1 and CDR2 from the germline V gene are KGHDR and SFDVKD. The CDR3 sequence is 13 residues long. V was trimmed by 5 bases and J by 9 bases, leaving 13 bases between them. In DNA form, the CDR3 reads TGTGCCACCAGTGTCGGGGGGCCTGTTGAGCAGTTCTTC. This translates into CATSVGGPVEQFF.

The J gene is TRBJ1-2, the V gene TRBV25-1; D is undetermined. V was clipped by 3 bases and J by 2 bases, with 13 bases between them. The germline V gene encodes CDR1 MGHDK and CDR2 SYGVNS. The CDR3 has 15 residues. This chain's CDR3 is CASSDASRPNYGYTF. The CDR3 DNA sequence: TGTGCCAGCAGTGATGCCTCGCGGCCCAACTATGGCTACACCTTC.

This clonotype was counted at least ten times. CDR3 residues: CASSQEGVISPLHF. The CDR3 DNA follows: TGTGCCAGCAGCCAAGAAGGGGTAATTTCACCCCTCCACTTT. This chain uses TRBV3-1 with TRBJ1-6, with D tentatively TRBD1 (5 bases). In germline, CDR1 is LGHDT, CDR2 YNNKEL (reference sequence). V lost 0 bases and J 9 bases, leaving 9 bases between the germline ends. The CDR3 loop spans 14 amino acids.

The genes are TRBV7-9 and TRBJ1-3, with D unclear. From germline, CDR1 is SEHNR and CDR2 FQNEAQ (reference sequence). The ends were cut back, 0 bases at V and 0 bases at J, with 6 bases in the middle. There are 15 residues in the CDR3. The CDR3 region is CASSLARGSGNTIYF. The DNA of the CDR3 is TGTGCCAGCAGCTTAGCTCGGGGCTCTGGAAACACCATATATTTT. The whole variable domain, filled in from reference TRBV7-9 and TRBJ1-3, reads DTGVSQNPRHKITKRGQNVTFRCDPISEHNRLYWYRQTLGQGPEFLTYFQNEAQLEKSRLLSDRFSAERPKGSFSTLEIQRTEQGDSAMYLCASSLARGSGNTIYFGEGSWLTVV.

This clonotype has only a few counts. This sequence joins TRBV7-9 and TRBJ1-1, with D possibly matching TRBD1 (5 bases). V dropped 5 bases and J dropped 1 base, with 11 bases sitting between them. This CDR3 has 14 residues. Germline CDR1 SEHNR, CDR2 FQNEAQ (reference sequence). The CDR3 DNA reads TGTGCCAGCAGCGCATGGGGGGGGAACACTGAAGCTTTCTTT. It encodes CASSAWGGNTEAFF. Full variable domain (outside the CDR3, taken from reference TRBV7-9 and TRBJ1-1): DTGVSQNPRHKITKRGQNVTFRCDPISEHNRLYWYRQTLGQGPEFLTYFQNEAQLEKSRLLSDRFSAERPKGSFSTLEIQRTEQGDSAMYLCASSAWGGNTEAFFGQGTRLTVV.